The TCR beta chain under discussion was sequenced for a study of cytomegalovirus exposure and HLA in healthy donors. General observations from the study: Using the classifier, cytomegalovirus status was reportedly diagnosed with high specificity and sensitivity.

Though probably carrying unrecorded immune exposures, donors were nominally healthy at sampling. As regards this clone: Its antigen is as yet unknown.

Trimming took off 4 bases at V and 8 bases at J, with 14 bases between the two ends. Germline CDR1 reads MNHEY; CDR2 reads SMNVEV (reference sequence). This CDR3 comprises 13 residues. PCR involved 60 Vbeta and 13 Jbeta primers. Sequencing used immunoSEQ multiplex PCR; TCRdb keeps in-frame clones, though not all of them. The repertoire has roughly 240,000 clones, approximately 84% of them found once; the top ten carry about 0.22%. Sample: PBMCs. This rearrangement joins TRBV27 to TRBJ1-2; maybe TRBD1 (5 bases). This clonotype was sampled from a girl aged 2 to 10 in good health and CMV-seronegative. CDR3 sequence reads: CASSSGTPRGYTF. The CDR3, as DNA: TGTGCCAGCAGTTCCGGGACTCCTAGGGGCTACACCTTC.